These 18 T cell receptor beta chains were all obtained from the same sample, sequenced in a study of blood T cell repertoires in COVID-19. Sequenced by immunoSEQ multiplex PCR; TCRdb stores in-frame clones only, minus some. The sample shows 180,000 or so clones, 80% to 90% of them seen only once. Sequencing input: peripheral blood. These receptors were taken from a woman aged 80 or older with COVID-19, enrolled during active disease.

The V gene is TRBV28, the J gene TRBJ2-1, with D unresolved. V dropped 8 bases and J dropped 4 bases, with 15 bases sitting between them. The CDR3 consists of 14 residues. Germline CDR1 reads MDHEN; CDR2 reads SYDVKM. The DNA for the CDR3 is TGTGCCAGCCAACCTACCCCATCGTACAATGAGCAGTTCTTC. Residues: CASQPTPSYNEQFF.

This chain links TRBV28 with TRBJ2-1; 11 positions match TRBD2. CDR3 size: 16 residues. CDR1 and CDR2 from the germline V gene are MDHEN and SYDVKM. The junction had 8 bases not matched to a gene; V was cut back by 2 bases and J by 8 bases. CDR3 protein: CASSLILAGAGDEQFF. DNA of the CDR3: TGTGCCAGCAGTTTAATACTAGCGGGAGCAGGGGATGAGCAGTTCTTC.

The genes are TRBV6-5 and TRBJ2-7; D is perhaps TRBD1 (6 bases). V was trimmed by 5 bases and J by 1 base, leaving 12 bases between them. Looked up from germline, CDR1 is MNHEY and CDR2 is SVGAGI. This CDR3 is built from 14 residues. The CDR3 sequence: CASSPPGASYEQYF. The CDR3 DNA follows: TGTGCCAGCAGTCCCCCAGGGGCTTCCTACGAGCAGTACTTC.

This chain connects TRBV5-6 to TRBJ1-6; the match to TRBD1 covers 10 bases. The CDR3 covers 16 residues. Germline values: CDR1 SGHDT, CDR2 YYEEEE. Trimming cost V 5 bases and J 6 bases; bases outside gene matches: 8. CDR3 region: CASSLTGGLFNSPLHF. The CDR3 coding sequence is TGTGCCAGCAGTTTGACAGGGGGCCTTTTTAATTCACCCCTCCACTTT.

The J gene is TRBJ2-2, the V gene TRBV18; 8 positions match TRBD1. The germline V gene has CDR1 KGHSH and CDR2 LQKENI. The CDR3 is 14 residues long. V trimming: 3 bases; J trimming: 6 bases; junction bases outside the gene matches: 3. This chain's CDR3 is CASSPSQGAGELFF. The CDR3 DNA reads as TGTGCCAGCTCACCGTCACAGGGGGCCGGGGAGCTGTTTTTT. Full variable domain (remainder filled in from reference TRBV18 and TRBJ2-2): NAGVMQNPRHLVRRRGQEARLRCSPMKGHSHVYWYRQLPEEGLKFMVYLQKENIIDESGMPKERFSAEFPKEGPSILRIQQVVRGDSAAYFCASSPSQGAGELFFGEGSRLTVL.

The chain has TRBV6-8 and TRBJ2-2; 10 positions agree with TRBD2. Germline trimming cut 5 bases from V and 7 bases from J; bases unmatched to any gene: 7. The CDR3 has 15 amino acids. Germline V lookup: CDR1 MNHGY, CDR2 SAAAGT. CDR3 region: CASSQSGRENGELFF. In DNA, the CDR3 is TGTGCCAGCAGTCAGAGCGGGAGGGAAAACGGGGAGCTGTTTTTT.

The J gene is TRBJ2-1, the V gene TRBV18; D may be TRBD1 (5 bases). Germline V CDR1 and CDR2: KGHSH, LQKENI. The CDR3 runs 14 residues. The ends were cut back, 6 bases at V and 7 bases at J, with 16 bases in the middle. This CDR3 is CASSPAIKGNEQFF. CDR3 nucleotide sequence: TGTGCCAGCTCGCCGGCTATTAAGGGGAATGAGCAGTTCTTC.

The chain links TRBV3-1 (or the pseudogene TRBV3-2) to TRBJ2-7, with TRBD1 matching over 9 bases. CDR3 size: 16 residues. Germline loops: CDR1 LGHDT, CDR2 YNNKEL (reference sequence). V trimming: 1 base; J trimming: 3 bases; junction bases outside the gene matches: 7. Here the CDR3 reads CASSQGRGQGVYEQYF. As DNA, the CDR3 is TGTGCCAGCAGCCAAGGGCGGGGACAGGGAGTCTACGAGCAGTACTTC.

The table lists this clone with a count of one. CDR3 amino acids: CASSITSGSTYEQYF. CDR3 DNA sequence: TGTGCCAGCAGCATCACTAGCGGGAGTACCTACGAGCAGTACTTC. V is TRBV7-9 and J is TRBJ2-7; 11 positions match TRBD2. CDR1 is SEHNR, CDR2 FQNEAQ, per germline (reference sequence). This CDR3 contains 15 residues. The V gene end was trimmed by 5 bases and the J gene end by 2 bases; junction bases not matched to a gene: 5.

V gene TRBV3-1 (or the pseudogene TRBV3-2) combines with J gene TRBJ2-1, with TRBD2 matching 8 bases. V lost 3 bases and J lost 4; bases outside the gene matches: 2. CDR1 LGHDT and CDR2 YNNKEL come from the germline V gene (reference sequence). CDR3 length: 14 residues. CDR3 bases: TGTGCCAGCAGCCACCCGGGGGGGTACAATGAGCAGTTCTTC. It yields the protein CASSHPGGYNEQFF.

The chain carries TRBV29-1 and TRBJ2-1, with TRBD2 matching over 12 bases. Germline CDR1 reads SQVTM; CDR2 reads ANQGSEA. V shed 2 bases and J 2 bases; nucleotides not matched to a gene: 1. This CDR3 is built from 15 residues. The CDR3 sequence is CSVELAGGAYNEQFF. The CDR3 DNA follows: TGCAGCGTTGAACTAGCGGGGGGGGCCTACAATGAGCAGTTCTTC.

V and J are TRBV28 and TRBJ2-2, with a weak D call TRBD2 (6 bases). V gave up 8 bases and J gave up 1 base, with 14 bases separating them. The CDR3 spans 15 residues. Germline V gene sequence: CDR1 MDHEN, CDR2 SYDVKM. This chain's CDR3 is CASGTGTLNTGELFF. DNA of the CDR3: TGTGCCAGCGGTACCGGGACTTTGAACACCGGGGAGCTGTTTTTT.

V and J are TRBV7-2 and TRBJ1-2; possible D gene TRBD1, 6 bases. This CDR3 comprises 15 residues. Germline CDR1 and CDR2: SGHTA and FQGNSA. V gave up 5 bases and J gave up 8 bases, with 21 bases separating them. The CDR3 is CASSPTRTAIGGYTF. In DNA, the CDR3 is TGTGCCAGCAGCCCTACCCGGACAGCCATCGGGGGCTACACCTTC. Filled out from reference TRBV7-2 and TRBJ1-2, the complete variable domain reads GAGVSQSPSNKVTEKGKDVELRCDPISGHTALYWYRQSLGQGLEFLIYFQGNSAPDKSGLPSDRFSAERTGGSVSTLTIQRTQQEDSAVYLCASSPTRTAIGGYTFGSGTRLTVV.

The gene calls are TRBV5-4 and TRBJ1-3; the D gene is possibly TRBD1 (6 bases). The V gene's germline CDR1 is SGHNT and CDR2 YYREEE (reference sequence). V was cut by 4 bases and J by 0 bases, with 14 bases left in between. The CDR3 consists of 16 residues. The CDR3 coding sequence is TGTGCCAGCAGCCATGGAACCAGGGGCTCTGGAAACACCATATATTTT. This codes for CASSHGTRGSGNTIYF.

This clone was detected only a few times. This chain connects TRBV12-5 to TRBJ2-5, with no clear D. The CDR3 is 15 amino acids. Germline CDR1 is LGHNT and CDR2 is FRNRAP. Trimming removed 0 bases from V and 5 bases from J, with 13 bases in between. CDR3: CASGLVLTVLETQYF. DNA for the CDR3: TGTGCTAGTGGTTTGGTACTAACGGTGTTGGAGACCCAGTACTTC.

This chain's CDR3 is CASDRSYEQYF. The CDR3 DNA follows: TGTGCCAGCGACAGGTCCTACGAGCAGTACTTC. V gene TRBV6-5 combines with J gene TRBJ2-7; D perhaps matches TRBD1 (6 bases). V lost 8 bases and J lost 1, with 6 bases in between. CDR3 size: 11 residues. Per the germline V gene, CDR1 is MNHEY and CDR2 is SVGAGI.

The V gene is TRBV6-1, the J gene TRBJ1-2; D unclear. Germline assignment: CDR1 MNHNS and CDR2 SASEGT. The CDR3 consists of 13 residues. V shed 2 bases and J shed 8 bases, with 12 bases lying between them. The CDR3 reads CASSENPKTGYTF. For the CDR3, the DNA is TGTGCCAGCAGTGAAAATCCAAAAACAGGCTACACCTTC.

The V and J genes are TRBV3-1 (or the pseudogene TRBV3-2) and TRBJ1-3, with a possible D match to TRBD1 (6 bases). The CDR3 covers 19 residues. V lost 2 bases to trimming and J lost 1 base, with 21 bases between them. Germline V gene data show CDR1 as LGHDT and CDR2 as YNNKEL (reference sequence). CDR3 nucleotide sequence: TGTGCCAGCAGCCAAAAGCGCCTAGGGACATGGCATTCTGGAAACACCATATATTTT. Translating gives CASSQKRLGTWHSGNTIYF.